These 28 T cell receptor beta chains originate from one sample sequenced in a study of T-cell reconstitution after alpha-beta-depleted transplantation in children. Preparation of the TCRbeta library was carried out with unique molecular identifiers. TCRdb reanalysed the PCR reads using MiXCR and keeps one entry per CDR3 protein. The repertoire holds approximately 240,000 distinct CDR3 sequences, with 11% as singletons. This material consisted of PBMCs, taken before TCRalphabeta/CD19-depleted stem cell transplant. These receptors were collected from a child younger than two with acute myeloid leukemia, due to receive a stem cell transplant.

This clonotype was seen many times. The V and J genes are TRBV20-1 and TRBJ1-1; possibly TRBD1 for D (5 bases). The CDR3 contains 12 residues. CDR1 is DFQATT, CDR2 SNEGSKA, per germline (reference sequence). The CDR3 DNA follows: TGCAGGGGGCTGGGGTCAGGCGCTGAAGCTTTCTTT. Translation gives CRGLGSGAEAFF.

Concerning this clonotype itself: A much larger clone is a single base away; this may be a read error. The chain joins TRBV2 to TRBJ2-5; TRBD2 matches 8 bases. The germline CDR1 and CDR2 sequences are SNHLY and FYNNEI. The CDR3 runs to 15 residues. The CDR3 here is CTSTGASGPGETQYF. The DNA of the CDR3 is TGTACAAGCACGGGCGCTAGCGGGCCGGGGGAGACCCAGTACTTC.

This clonotype has a handful of counts. The J gene is TRBJ2-7, the V gene TRBV20-1; 8 nucleotides align to TRBD1. This CDR3 has 15 residues. J was trimmed by 2 bases and V by 3 bases; bases with no gene match: 9. Per germline, CDR1 DFQATT and CDR2 SNEGSKA (reference sequence). The CDR3 here is CSASRGPEGTYEQYF. The DNA for the CDR3 is TGCAGTGCTAGCAGGGGGCCGGAGGGGACCTACGAGCAGTACTTC.

With regard to this clonotype: This may come from a read error, since a much larger clone is one base off. The genes are TRBV29-1 and TRBJ1-2, with TRBD1 matching over 7 bases. CDR3 length equals 17 residues. CDR1 and CDR2 (germline): SQVTM, ANQGSEA. CDR3 DNA sequence: TGCAGCCTTGAAGGACACTTTAACAGGGGAGGGGCGAGAGGCTACACCTTC. Translating it yields CSLEGHFNRGGARGYTF.

At least ten counts were recorded for this clonotype. The V gene is TRBV4-1, the J gene TRBJ2-1, with D uncertain. Germline values: CDR1 MGHRA, CDR2 YSYEKL. V dropped 6 bases and J dropped 4 bases, with 19 bases sitting between them. The CDR3 consists of 16 residues. The CDR3 DNA sequence: TGCGCCAGCAGACAGAGTACGGGCCTCCAATACAATGAGCAGTTCTTC. This translates into CASRQSTGLQYNEQFF.

This clonotype was counted ten times or more. V is TRBV5-8 and J is TRBJ1-5, with TRBD1 matching 7 bases. V dropped 0 bases and J dropped 6; count of bases not matched to a gene: 12. CDR1 is SGHTS and CDR2 is YDEGEE in the germline V gene. The CDR3 length is 17 residues. For the CDR3, the DNA is TGTGCCAGCAGCTTGGTTCAGGGGGTGATACCCAGTCAGCCCCAGCATTTT. It codes for CASSLVQGVIPSQPQHF.

Regarding this clonotype: A far larger clone is a single base away, which makes a read error likely. The chain couples TRBV5-6 to TRBJ1-5; TRBD1 matches 11 bases. Judging by the DNA end, TRBJ2-3 fits better; the J call may be wrong. This CDR3 comprises 14 residues. The germline gives CDR1 SGHDT, CDR2 YYEEEE. As DNA, the CDR3 is TGTGCCAGCAGCTTAGGGACAGGGGGACAGCCCCAGTATTTT. Its translation is CASSLGTGGQPQYF.

This clonotype was seen many times. The rearrangement links TRBV28 to TRBJ2-7; 7 nucleotides match TRBD1. Trimming took 6 bases from V and 3 from J; bases not matched to a gene: 8. The CDR3 is 14 amino acids. CDR1 MDHEN and CDR2 SYDVKM come from the germline V gene. CDR3 sequence (DNA): TGTGCCAGCAGCCTCGACAGGGCCTTCTACGAGCAGTACTTC. Amino acids: CASSLDRAFYEQYF. Combining the CDR3 with reference TRBV28 and TRBJ2-7 gives the whole variable domain DVKVTQSSRYLVKRTGEKVFLECVQDMDHENMFWYRQDPGLGLRLIYFSYDVKMKEKGDIPEGYSVSREKKERFSLILESASTNQTSMYLCASSLDRAFYEQYFGPGTRLTVT.

This clonotype was seen ten or more times. The chain uses TRBV20-1 and TRBJ2-1; TRBD2 matches at 8 bases. The CDR3 extends over 15 amino acids. The V gene end was trimmed by 3 bases and the J gene end by 3 bases; junction bases not matched to a gene: 7. CDR1 and CDR2 from the germline V gene are DFQATT and SNEGSKA (reference sequence). CDR3 protein: CSASGGGLVYNEQFF. In DNA form, the CDR3 reads TGCAGTGCTAGCGGTGGGGGACTAGTCTACAATGAGCAGTTCTTC.

Written as DNA, the CDR3 is TGTGCCAGCAGGGAGACTAGCGGGTCGCAGTTCTTC. Amino acid sequence: CASRETSGSQFF. This chain links TRBV2 with TRBJ2-1; the match to TRBD2 covers 10 bases. The CDR3 totals 12 residues. The ends lost 6 bases at V and 12 bases at J; junction bases unmatched: 5. Germline lookup yields CDR1 SNHLY and CDR2 FYNNEI. Complete variable domain (other parts from reference TRBV2 and TRBJ2-1): EPEVTQTPSHQVTQMGQEVILRCVPISNHLYFYWYRQILGQKVEFLVSFYNNEISEKSEIFDDQFSVERPDGSNFTLKIRSTKLEDSAMYFCASRETSGSQFFGPGTRLTVL.

The table lists this clonotype with many counts. The V call is TRBV29-1, the J call TRBJ1-2; 8 positions match TRBD1. V shed 1 base, J shed 7 bases, and the junction held 8 bases outside the gene matches. Germline V gene data show CDR1 as SQVTM and CDR2 as ANQGSEA. This CDR3 is 14 amino acids long. CDR3 sequence (DNA): TGCAGCGTTGAAGGGTGGCGACAGGGGTCTGGCTACACCTTC. Translation: CSVEGWRQGSGYTF.

This clonotype was seen repeatedly, ten times or more. The chain combines TRBV3-1 with TRBJ2-7; D not resolved. Germline values: CDR1 LGHDT, CDR2 YNNKEL (reference sequence). This CDR3 is 11 amino acids long. Trimming pared 0 bases from V and 6 bases from J, leaving 3 bases between. As DNA, the CDR3 is TGTGCCAGCAGCCAAGAATTCGAGCAGTACTTC. This gives the protein CASSQEFEQYF.

This clonotype was observed once. The V gene is TRBV10-3, the J gene TRBJ2-1, with D maybe TRBD2 (7 bases). The CDR3 has 15 residues. With 0 bases removed from V and 7 bases from J, the gap between germline ends came to 13 bases. Germline V gene data show CDR1 as ENHRY and CDR2 as SYGVKD. CDR3 amino acids: CAISESAGAGNEQFF. The CDR3 coding sequence is TGTGCCATCAGTGAGTCGGCGGGGGCGGGGAATGAGCAGTTCTTC.

This clonotype was seen at least ten times. This rearrangement joins TRBV20-1 to TRBJ1-6; 7 bases map to TRBD1. CDR1 is DFQATT, CDR2 SNEGSKA, per germline (reference sequence). The CDR3 spans 15 residues. After removal of 3 bases from V and 0 bases from J, the junction contained 2 bases not matched to a gene. CDR3 amino acids: CSARAGGSYNSPLHF. CDR3 in DNA: TGCAGTGCTAGGGCAGGGGGCTCCTATAATTCACCCCTCCACTTT.

This clonotype showed up just a few times. This chain joins TRBV12-3 or TRBV12-4 and TRBJ1-2; the match to TRBD1 covers 12 bases. This CDR3 comprises 20 residues. The ends lost 2 bases at V and 5 bases at J; junction bases unmatched: 18. CDR3 sequence reads: CASSLNLIGDRGLGLYGYTF. The CDR3 nucleotides are TGTGCCAGCAGTTTAAACCTAATCGGGGACAGGGGGCTCGGGTTATATGGCTACACCTTC.

Points on this clonotype: Since a much larger clone is just one base distant, this may be a read error. The chain joins TRBV5-1 to TRBJ2-2; D assignment may be TRBD1 or TRBD2 (6 bases each). Germline V gives CDR1 SGHRS, CDR2 YFSETQ. The CDR3 sequence is 16 residues long. CDR3 DNA: TGCGCCAGCAGTCAAGGGGGGCCCGCGAACACCGGGGAGCTGCTTTTT. Translated: CASSQGGPANTGELLF.

This clonotype was seen at least ten times. The chain couples TRBV7-8 to TRBJ2-5, with unresolved D. The CDR3 runs to 13 residues. Germline V CDR1 and CDR2: SGHVS, FQNEAQ. V lost 3 bases and J 2 bases, leaving 7 bases between the germline ends. The CDR3: CASSFARQETQYF. The CDR3 bases are TGTGCCAGCAGCTTCGCCCGGCAAGAGACCCAGTACTTC.

This clonotype came up many times. This chain links TRBV10-3 with TRBJ2-1; 10 bases are shared with TRBD2. The V gene end was trimmed by 0 bases and the J gene end by 10 bases; junction bases not matched to a gene: 9. From germline, CDR1 is ENHRY and CDR2 SYGVKD. The CDR3 totals 16 residues. The chain's CDR3 is CAISESGLARKSEQFF. CDR3 DNA: TGTGCCATCAGTGAGTCGGGACTAGCGAGAAAGAGCGAGCAGTTCTTC.

In this sample, this clonotype turned up many times. One end of the junction is discordant with germline, which a read error may explain. V and J are TRBV4-1 and TRBJ2-3, with TRBD2 identical over 7 bases. The CDR3 totals 15 residues. Germline CDR1 MGHRA, CDR2 YSYEKL. CDR3 in DNA: TGCGCCAGCAGCCAAGTAGCGGGTAGCACGGATACGCAGTATTTT. It specifies CASSQVAGSTDTQYF.

In its sample, this clonotype was seen many times. The rearrangement links TRBV4-2 to TRBJ2-7, with TRBD2 identical over 9 bases. The CDR3 covers 17 residues. With V trimmed by 0 bases and J by 5 bases, 11 bases remained unmatched. Germline V lookup: CDR1 LGHNA, CDR2 YNFKEQ. CDR3 residues: CASSQDTAAGGPHEQYF. For the CDR3, the DNA is TGTGCCAGCAGCCAAGATACGGCGGCGGGAGGGCCGCACGAGCAGTACTTC.

With regard to this clonotype: This may come from a read error, since a much larger clone is one base off. The chain has TRBV12-3 or TRBV12-4 and TRBJ1-4, with D possibly being TRBD1 (6 bases). The CDR3 covers 14 residues. Trimming took off 6 bases at V and 10 bases at J, with 18 bases between the two ends. This CDR3 reads CASRSQGGSGKLFF. CDR3 nucleotide sequence: TGTGCCAGCAGGTCACAGGGAGGGAGTGGAAAACTGTTTTTT.

This clonotype was observed many times. J is TRBJ2-1 and V is TRBV7-3, with 10 bases matching TRBD2. Trimming removed 5 bases from V and 6 bases from J; junction bases left unmatched: 4. The CDR3 has 14 residues. Germline CDR1 reads SGHTA; CDR2 reads FQGTGA. CDR3 sequence (DNA): TGTGCCAGCAGCCTAAGCGGGAGGGCCAATGAGCAGTTCTTC. It codes for CASSLSGRANEQFF. Combining the CDR3 with reference TRBV7-3 and TRBJ2-1 gives the whole variable domain GAGVSQTPSNKVTEKGKYVELRCDPISGHTALYWYRQSLGQGPEFLIYFQGTGAADDSGLPNDRFFAVRPEGSVSTLKIQRTERGDSAVYLCASSLSGRANEQFFGPGTRLTVL.

In this sample, this clonotype turned up many times. V usage is TRBV20-1 and J usage is TRBJ2-1; 7 nucleotides align to TRBD2. The CDR3 totals 14 residues. Trimming took 6 bases from V and 0 from J; bases not matched to a gene: 5. The V gene's germline CDR1 is DFQATT and CDR2 SNEGSKA (reference sequence). The CDR3 sequence: CSAPRGSSYNEQFF. CDR3 nucleotide sequence: TGCAGTGCCCCGCGGGGGAGCTCCTACAATGAGCAGTTCTTC.

This clonotype was found many times. The J gene is TRBJ1-2, the V gene TRBV7-2; D is undetermined. From germline, CDR1 is SGHTA and CDR2 FQGNSA. Trimming removed 1 base from V and 4 bases from J, with 7 bases in between. CDR3 length: 13 amino acids. CDR3 DNA sequence: TGTGCCAGCAGCTTAGACTTCAGCTATGGCTACACCTTC. Translating it yields CASSLDFSYGYTF.

This clonotype has at least ten counts. This chain joins TRBV29-1 and TRBJ2-7, with 10 nucleotides matching TRBD2. This CDR3 region has 15 residues. The V and J ends lost 4 bases and 4 bases, in that order; junction bases with no gene match: 10. CDR1 is SQVTM and CDR2 is ANQGSEA in the germline V gene. The CDR3 loop reads CSVALLAGDTYEQYF. DNA of the CDR3: TGCAGCGTTGCCCTTCTAGCGGGGGATACGTACGAGCAGTACTTC.

The chain uses TRBV25-1 and TRBJ1-1; 7 bases line up with TRBD1. This CDR3 has 16 amino acids. Germline V gene data show CDR1 as MGHDK and CDR2 as SYGVNS. Trimming took 2 bases from V and 0 from J; bases not matched to a gene: 6. CDR3 DNA: TGTGCCAGCAGTGAAATCTCGGGACAGCTGAACACTGAAGCTTTCTTT. Its protein is CASSEISGQLNTEAFF.

At least ten counts were recorded for this clonotype. This rearrangement joins TRBV12-3 or TRBV12-4 to TRBJ2-5; a possible D gene is TRBD2 (5 bases). V dropped 6 bases and J dropped 5 bases, with 13 bases sitting between them. The CDR3 spans 13 residues. CDR3: CASRARLWETQYF. In DNA, the CDR3 is TGTGCCAGCAGAGCCCGACTATGGGAGACCCAGTACTTC.

This clonotype has a count of ten or more. The CDR3: CASSFQRPEYNEQFF. The CDR3 coding sequence is TGTGCCAGCAGTTTCCAACGGCCTGAATACAATGAGCAGTTCTTC. The chain joins TRBV6-2 or TRBV6-3 to TRBJ2-1; D uncertain. Trimming pared 4 bases from V and 4 bases from J, leaving 14 bases between. The CDR3 sequence is 15 residues long. Looked up from germline, CDR1 is MNHEY and CDR2 is SVGEGT.